A selection of T cell receptor beta chains follows, all from one sample in a study of cytomegalovirus exposure and HLA in healthy donors. The table came from immunoSEQ multiplex PCR; TCRdb's copy has only in-frame clones and leaves some out. This table lists 50,000 to 60,000 clones. Input material: PBMCs. The receptors stem from a woman in her fifties or sixties in good health and CMV-seropositive. The CDR3 runs from the conserved cysteine through the conserved F or W. A D gene is named only where the DNA matches it firmly. For some rows the clone size is stated as once, few or many, or as a class when expanded; others skip it.

>14|TRBV2|NA|TRBJ2-3|NA
CASSVTGGTDTQYF
TGTGCCAGCAGTGTGACAGGCGGCACAGATACGCAGTATTTT
>16|TRBV15|NA|TRBJ2-6|NA
CATSRGGSSGANVLTF
TGTGCCACCAGCAGAGGCGGAAGCTCTGGGGCCAACGTCCTGACTTTC
>12|TRBV29-1|NA|TRBJ1-1|NA
CSVFDADTEAFF
TGCAGCGTTTTTGATGCGGACACTGAAGCTTTCTTT
>14|TRBV19|TRBD2|TRBJ2-2|NA
CASSIDGRAGELFF
TGTGCCAGTAGTATAGACGGGAGGGCCGGGGAGCTGTTTTTT
>14|TRBV29-1|NA|TRBJ1-1|NA
CSVAGGTLNTEAFF
TGCAGCGTTGCTGGCGGAACCTTGAACACTGAAGCTTTCTTT
>16|TRBV18|NA|TRBJ1-3|NA
CASSPVDSSSGNTIYF
TGTGCCAGCTCACCTGTGGACAGCAGCTCTGGAAACACCATATATTTT
>16|TRBV5-1|TRBD1|TRBJ2-1|NA
CASTKSDRGTYNEQFF
TGCGCCAGCACAAAAAGCGACAGGGGAACGTACAATGAGCAGTTCTTC
>15|TRBV28|NA|TRBJ2-1|NA
CASSFPAVGDNEQFF
TGTGCCAGCAGTTTTCCCGCTGTCGGGGACAATGAGCAGTTCTTC
>14|TRBV27|NA|TRBJ2-7|NA
CASSFSGGSYEQYF
TGTGCCAGCAGTTTCTCAGGGGGGTCCTACGAGCAGTACTTC
>12|TRBV11-2|TRBD1|TRBJ1-1|NA
CASLLNQGGAFF
TGTGCCAGTCTCCTCAACCAGGGGGGAGCTTTCTTT
>16|TRBV7-2|NA|TRBJ1-3|NA
CASSPQGGRSGNTIYF
TGTGCCAGCAGCCCCCAAGGAGGCCGGTCTGGAAACACCATATATTTT
>16|TRBV5-6|NA|TRBJ1-1|NA
CASSLEPGTTDTEAFF
TGTGCCAGCAGCTTGGAACCGGGTACGACGGACACTGAAGCTTTCTTT
>15|TRBV27|TRBD1|TRBJ1-1|NA
CASSLRRQGNTEAFF
TGTGCCAGCAGTTTACGGAGACAGGGAAACACTGAAGCTTTCTTT
>13|TRBV5-1|TRBD2|TRBJ2-3|NA
CASRAGGLHEQYF
TGCGCCAGCAGGGCGGGAGGACTCCACGAGCAGTATTTT
>16|TRBV27|TRBD2|TRBJ2-3|NA
CASVVGAGERTDTQYF
TGTGCCAGCGTCGTAGGAGCGGGGGAGCGCACAGATACGCAGTATTTT
>12|TRBV30|TRBD2|TRBJ2-3|NA
CAWNLAGPTQYF
TGTGCCTGGAACTTAGCGGGGCCTACGCAGTATTTT
>14|TRBV9|TRBD1|TRBJ2-2|NA
CASSAQGAFGELFF
TGTGCCAGCAGCGCTCAGGGGGCCTTCGGGGAGCTGTTTTTT
>15|TRBV28|NA|TRBJ2-5|NA
CASSIGWGPQETQYF
TGTGCCAGCAGTATAGGATGGGGGCCGCAAGAGACCCAGTACTTC
>15|TRBV5-5|NA|TRBJ1-5|NA
CASSLLAGGIQPQHF
TGTGCCAGCAGCTTGCTTGCGGGGGGTATTCAGCCCCAGCATTTT
>14|TRBV5-1|NA|TRBJ2-7|NA
CASSFGSGTYEQYF
TGCGCCAGCAGCTTCGGGTCAGGGACCTACGAGCAGTACTTC
>11|TRBV30|NA|TRBJ1-1|NA
CAWTGSTEAFF
TGTGCCTGGACTGGGAGCACTGAAGCTTTCTTT
>16|TRBV18|TRBD2|TRBJ2-3|NA
CASSPGGGGSTDTQYF
TGTGCCAGCTCACCGGGCGGCGGGGGGAGCACAGATACGCAGTATTTT
>14|TRBV19|TRBD1|TRBJ1-1|NA
CASSNTGGTTEAFF
TGTGCCAGTAGTAATACAGGGGGCACCACTGAAGCTTTCTTT
>12|TRBV2|TRBD1|TRBJ2-5|NA
CARWAGGETQYF
TGTGCCCGATGGGCAGGGGGAGAGACCCAGTACTTC
>15|TRBV4-1|NA|TRBJ1-4|NA
CASSRTGGTNEKLFF
TGCGCCAGCAGCCGTACGGGGGGAACTAATGAAAAACTGTTTTTT
>15|TRBV7-9|TRBD1|TRBJ2-2|NA
CASSPTGGAAGELFF
TGTGCCAGCAGCCCTACAGGGGGCGCAGCCGGGGAGCTGTTTTTT
>15|TRBV7-8|NA|TRBJ2-7|NA
CASSPWASLSYEQYF
TGTGCCAGCAGCCCCTGGGCTAGCCTCTCCTACGAGCAGTACTTC
>11|TRBV30|NA|TRBJ2-5|NA
CAWSVRQTQYF
TGTGCCTGGAGTGTGAGGCAGACCCAGTACTTC
>14|TRBV5-1|NA|TRBJ1-1|NA
CASSPELGNTEAFF
TGCGCCAGCAGCCCCGAACTTGGGAACACTGAAGCTTTCTTT
>14|TRBV7-2|NA|TRBJ2-7|NA
CASSLVAGIHEQYF
TGTGCCAGCAGCTTAGTAGCAGGGATCCACGAGCAGTACTTC
>14|TRBV10-1|NA|TRBJ2-4|NA
CASSEGPAKNIQYF
TGCGCCAGCAGTGAGGGCCCAGCCAAAAACATTCAGTACTTC
>14|TRBV27|TRBD1|TRBJ1-1|NA
CASREQGAATEAFF
TGTGCCAGCAGAGAACAGGGGGCGGCCACTGAAGCTTTCTTT
>15|TRBV7-2|TRBD1|TRBJ2-7|NA
CASSLGTGKVSEQYF
TGTGCCAGCAGCCTAGGGACAGGGAAAGTGTCCGAGCAGTACTTC
>14|TRBV19|NA|TRBJ2-1|NA
CASSPSHRENEQFF
TGTGCCAGTAGTCCTTCTCACAGGGAGAATGAGCAGTTCTTC
>14|TRBV7-9|TRBD1|TRBJ1-4|NA
CASSPGTANEKLFF
TGTGCCAGCAGTCCCGGGACAGCGAATGAAAAACTGTTTTTT
>15|TRBV19|TRBD1|TRBJ1-5|NA
CASSIPGGRNQPQHF
TGTGCCAGTAGTATCCCAGGGGGGCGAAATCAGCCCCAGCATTTT
>14|TRBV13|NA|TRBJ2-1|NA
CASSSTGRRNEQFF
TGTGCCAGCAGCTCGACAGGGAGGAGGAATGAGCAGTTCTTC
>14|TRBV7-2|TRBD2|TRBJ2-1|medium-sized
CASRTGGVYNEQFF
TGTGCCAGCAGAACGGGGGGTGTTTACAATGAGCAGTTCTTC
>16|TRBV11-2|NA|TRBJ2-1|NA
CASSLAGQSSYNEQFF
TGTGCCAGCAGCTTGGCGGGGCAAAGCTCCTACAATGAGCAGTTCTTC
>15|TRBV19|NA|TRBJ2-1|NA
CASSIVVSDNNEQFF
TGTGCCAGTAGTATAGTGGTCTCAGATAACAATGAGCAGTTCTTC
>13|TRBV10-2|NA|TRBJ1-5|NA
CASSPYVGQPQHF
TGCGCCAGCAGCCCCTACGTGGGCCAGCCCCAGCATTTT
>15|TRBV5-8|TRBD1|TRBJ2-5|medium-sized
CASSRGTGAQETQYF
TGTGCCAGCAGCCGGGGGACAGGGGCCCAAGAGACCCAGTACTTC